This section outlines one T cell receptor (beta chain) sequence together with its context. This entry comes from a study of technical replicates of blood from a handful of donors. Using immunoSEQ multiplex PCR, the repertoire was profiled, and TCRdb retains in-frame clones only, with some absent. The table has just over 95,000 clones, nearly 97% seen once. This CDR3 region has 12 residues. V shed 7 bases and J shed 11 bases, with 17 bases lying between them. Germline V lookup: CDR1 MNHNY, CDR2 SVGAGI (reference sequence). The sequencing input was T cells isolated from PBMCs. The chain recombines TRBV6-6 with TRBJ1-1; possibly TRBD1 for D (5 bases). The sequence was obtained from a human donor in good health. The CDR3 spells CASTILGGDAFF. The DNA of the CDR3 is TGTGCCAGCACCATACTTGGGGGGGACGCTTTCTTT.